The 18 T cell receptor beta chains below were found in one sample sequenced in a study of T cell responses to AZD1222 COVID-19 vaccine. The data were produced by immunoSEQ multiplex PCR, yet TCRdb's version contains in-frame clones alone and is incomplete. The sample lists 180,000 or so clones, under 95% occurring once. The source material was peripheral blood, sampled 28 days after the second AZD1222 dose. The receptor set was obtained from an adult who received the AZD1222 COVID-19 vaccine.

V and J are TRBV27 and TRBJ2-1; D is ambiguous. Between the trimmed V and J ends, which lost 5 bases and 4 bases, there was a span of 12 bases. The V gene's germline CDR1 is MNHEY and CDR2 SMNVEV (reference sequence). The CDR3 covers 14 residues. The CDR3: CASSPVATYNEQFF. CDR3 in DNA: TGTGCCAGCAGTCCGGTCGCGACGTACAATGAGCAGTTCTTC.

The CDR3 DNA reads as TGTGCCAGCAGCCTGACAGGGCCAGGGACTGAAGCTTTCTTT. Its translation: CASSLTGPGTEAFF. The chain is built from TRBV7-9 and TRBJ1-1, with 7 bases aligning to TRBD1. This CDR3 has 14 residues. The ends lost 5 bases at V and 5 bases at J; junction bases unmatched: 8. Per the germline V gene, CDR1 is SEHNR and CDR2 is FQNEAQ (reference sequence).

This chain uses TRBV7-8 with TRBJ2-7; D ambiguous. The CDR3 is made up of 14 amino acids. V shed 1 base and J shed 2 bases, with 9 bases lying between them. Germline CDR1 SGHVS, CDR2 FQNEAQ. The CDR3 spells CASSLGPSPYEQYF. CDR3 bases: TGTGCCAGCAGCTTAGGGCCCTCACCCTACGAGCAGTACTTC.

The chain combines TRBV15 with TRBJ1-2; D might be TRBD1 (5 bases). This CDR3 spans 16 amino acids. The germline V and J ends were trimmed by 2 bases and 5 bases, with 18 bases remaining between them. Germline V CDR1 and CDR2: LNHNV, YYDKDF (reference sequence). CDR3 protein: CATSRIREGIGYGYTF. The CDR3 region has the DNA TGTGCCACCAGCAGAATTCGCGAGGGGATTGGGTATGGCTACACCTTC.

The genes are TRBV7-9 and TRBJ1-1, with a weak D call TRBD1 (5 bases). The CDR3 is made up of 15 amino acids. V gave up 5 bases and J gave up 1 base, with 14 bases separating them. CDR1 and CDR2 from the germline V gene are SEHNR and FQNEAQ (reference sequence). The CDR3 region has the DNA TGTGCCAGCAGCCGGACGGGACCGACGAACACTGAAGCTTTCTTT. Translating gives CASSRTGPTNTEAFF.

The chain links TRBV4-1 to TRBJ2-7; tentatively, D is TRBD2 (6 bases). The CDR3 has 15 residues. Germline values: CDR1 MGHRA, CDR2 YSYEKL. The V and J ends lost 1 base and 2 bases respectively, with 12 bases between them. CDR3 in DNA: TGCGCCAGCAGCCAAGTGGAGGGCTCAGCCTACGAGCAGTACTTC. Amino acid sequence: CASSQVEGSAYEQYF.

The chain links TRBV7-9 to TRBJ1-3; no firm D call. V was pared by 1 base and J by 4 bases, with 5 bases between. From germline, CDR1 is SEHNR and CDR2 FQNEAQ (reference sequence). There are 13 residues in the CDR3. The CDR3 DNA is TGTGCCAGCAGCTTAGGGGTGGGAAACACCATATATTTT. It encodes CASSLGVGNTIYF. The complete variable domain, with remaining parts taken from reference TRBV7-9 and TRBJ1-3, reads DTGVSQNPRHKITKRGQNVTFRCDPISEHNRLYWYRQTLGQGPEFLTYFQNEAQLEKSRLLSDRFSAERPKGSFSTLEIQRTEQGDSAMYLCASSLGVGNTIYFGEGSWLTVV.

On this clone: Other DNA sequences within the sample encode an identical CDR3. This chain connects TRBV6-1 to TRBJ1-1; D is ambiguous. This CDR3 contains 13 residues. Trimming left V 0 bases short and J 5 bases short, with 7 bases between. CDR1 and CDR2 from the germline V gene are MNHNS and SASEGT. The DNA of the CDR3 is TGTGCCAGCAGTGAAGCCCTGCGGACTGAAGCTTTCTTT. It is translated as CASSEALRTEAFF.

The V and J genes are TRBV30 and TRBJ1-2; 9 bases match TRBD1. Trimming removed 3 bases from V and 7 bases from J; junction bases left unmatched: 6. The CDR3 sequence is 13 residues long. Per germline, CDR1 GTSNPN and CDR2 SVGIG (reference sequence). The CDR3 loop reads CAWRKDRGGGYTF. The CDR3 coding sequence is TGTGCCTGGAGGAAGGACAGGGGAGGTGGCTACACCTTC.

The CDR3 region is CASSYYGPSYEQYF. For the CDR3, the DNA is TGTGCCAGCAGTTACTATGGGCCGTCCTACGAGCAGTACTTC. The V and J genes are TRBV6-5 and TRBJ2-7; D gene uncertain. Trimming shortened V by 1 base and J by 1 base, and 8 bases separated the two germline ends. Germline V lookup: CDR1 MNHEY, CDR2 SVGAGI. The CDR3 spans 14 residues.

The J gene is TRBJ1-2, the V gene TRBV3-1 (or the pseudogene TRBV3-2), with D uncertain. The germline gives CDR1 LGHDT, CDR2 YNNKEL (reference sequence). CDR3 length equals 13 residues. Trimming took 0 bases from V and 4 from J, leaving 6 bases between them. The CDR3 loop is CASSQDSSYGYTF. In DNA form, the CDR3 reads TGTGCCAGCAGCCAAGATTCCAGCTATGGCTACACCTTC.

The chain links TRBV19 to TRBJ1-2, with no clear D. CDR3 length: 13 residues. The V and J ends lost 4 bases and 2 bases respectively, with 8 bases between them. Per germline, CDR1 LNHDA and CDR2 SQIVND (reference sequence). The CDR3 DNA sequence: TGTGCCAGTAGTAAGCAGATCAACTATGGCTACACCTTC. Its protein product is CASSKQINYGYTF.

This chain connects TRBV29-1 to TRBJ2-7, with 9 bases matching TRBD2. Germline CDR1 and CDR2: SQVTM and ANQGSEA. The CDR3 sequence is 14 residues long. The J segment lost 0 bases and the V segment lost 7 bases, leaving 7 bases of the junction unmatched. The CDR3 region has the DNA TGCAGCGCGAAGCGGGGGGCCAGCTCCTACGAGCAGTACTTC. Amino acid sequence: CSAKRGASSYEQYF.

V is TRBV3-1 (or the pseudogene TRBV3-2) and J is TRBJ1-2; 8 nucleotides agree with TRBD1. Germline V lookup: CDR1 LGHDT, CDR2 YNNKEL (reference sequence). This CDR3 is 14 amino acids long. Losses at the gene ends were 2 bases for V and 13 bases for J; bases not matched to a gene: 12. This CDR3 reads CASSQQGAQRGGTF. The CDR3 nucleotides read TGTGCCAGCAGCCAACAGGGGGCGCAACGGGGAGGCACCTTC.

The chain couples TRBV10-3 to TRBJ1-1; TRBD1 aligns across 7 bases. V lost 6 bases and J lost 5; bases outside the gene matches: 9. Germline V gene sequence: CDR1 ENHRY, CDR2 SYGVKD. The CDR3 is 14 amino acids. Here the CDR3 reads CAISVRGRETEAFF. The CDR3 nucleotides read TGTGCCATCAGCGTCAGGGGGAGGGAGACTGAAGCTTTCTTT.

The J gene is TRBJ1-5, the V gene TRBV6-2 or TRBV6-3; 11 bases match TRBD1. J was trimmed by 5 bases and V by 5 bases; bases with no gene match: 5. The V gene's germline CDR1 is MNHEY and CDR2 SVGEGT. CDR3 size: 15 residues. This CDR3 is CASSPGTGGYQPQHF. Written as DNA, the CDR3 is TGTGCCAGCAGTCCCGGGACAGGGGGATATCAGCCCCAGCATTTT.

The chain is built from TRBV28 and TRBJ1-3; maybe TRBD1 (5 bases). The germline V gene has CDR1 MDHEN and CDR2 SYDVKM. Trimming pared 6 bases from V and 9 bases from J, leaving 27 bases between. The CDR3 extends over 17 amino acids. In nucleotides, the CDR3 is TGTGCCAGCAGCACCGGGGGTTTCGGGCCCCATGGTATCACCATATATTTT. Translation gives CASSTGGFGPHGITIYF.

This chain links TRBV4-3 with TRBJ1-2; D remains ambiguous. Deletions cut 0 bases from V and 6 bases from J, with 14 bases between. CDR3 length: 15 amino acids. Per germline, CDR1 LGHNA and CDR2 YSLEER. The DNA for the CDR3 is TGCGCCAGCAGCCAAGATCTGGCTCCTGGGGATGGCTACACCTTC. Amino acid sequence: CASSQDLAPGDGYTF.